This TCR beta chain was sequenced during a study of shared clonotypes between healthy human individuals (dated by TCRdb to about 2020). Regarding the study in general: The cohort comprised two women and three men aged 18 to 49 years. Blood TCR repertoires of about 5 healthy adults were deeply sequenced to estimate repertoire size and the extent of clonotype sharing between individuals. Libraries were prepared and TCR repertoires were sequenced by different laboratories using diverse techniques, in order to increase sequencing depth and limit assay-specific biases. Leukapheresis yielded between about 0.9 and 9.5 billion PBMCs per donor.

Measured from the cysteine to the phenylalanine, the CDR3 is 16 residues long. Only the CDR3 portion is preserved as DNA: 48 bases, with reading frame beginning at the first base. V is cut by 5 bases and J by 4 bases, and the space between the germline ends is 15 bases. The germline V gene yields SGHTA for CDR1 and FQGNSA for CDR2. About this clone itself: What antigen it recognizes has not been identified. Per-base qualities were not stored, and no clone one base away is much larger.

Using the deep immunoSEQ assay, multiplex PCR amplified TCR CDR3 regions from genomic DNA. For each cell subset, the extracted genomic DNA was distributed evenly across all wells of several immunoSEQ 96-well plates, and each plate served as one replicate. For unsorted PBMC, approximately 300 ng of genomic DNA, equivalent to about 30,000 T cell genomes, went into each replicate PCR. Ten immunoSEQ deep assay plates were used to sequence the unsorted PBMC genomic DNA. The purified libraries were quantified using a Qubit 3.0 fluorometer, sized with a Bioanalyzer 2100, and then quantified again using the KAPA Library Quantification kit. Each immunoSEQ 96-well plate was sequenced on its own single-read 150-cycle Illumina NextSeq 550 flow cell. Turning to the authors' computational methods: The immunoSEQ output contained only junctional sequences without quality scores, so filtering could not match that applied to full-length reads. Sequences were annotated with PyIR, a Python wrapper for IgBLAST v1.9, and V/J genes and CDR3 were assigned using IMGT germline references. Reads were removed for weak V/J assignments (E-value above 1e-6), missing CDR3, stop codons, out-of-frame junctions, or ambiguous translated residues. A V3J clonotype was defined by an identical inferred V gene, J gene, and CDR3 amino acid sequence. Percentage overlap between repertoires was calculated by dividing the number of shared unique clonotypes by the size of the smaller repertoire. Three approaches were used to assess repertoire richness: RTK rarefaction, the Chao1 estimator, and Recon v2.1 estimates of unobserved clonotypes. The source is immuneACCESS, and TCRdb retained only in-frame sequences with V and J called. Part of the clones is not carried over; for the studies checked, unresolved V genes explain less than half of this, and the remainder is unexplained. Clonal size and the V and J genes are those of that table, whereas D and trimming came from the DNA. Counted in this sample were around 500,000 clones; around three quarters of them appeared once. Jointly, the top ten make up about 12% of the sample.

Healthy HIV-negative adults with no recently reported acute infections or vaccinations were included as donors. Every donor was a Caucasian adult living in Nashville, Tennessee, USA. For unsorted samples, tens of millions of PBMCs were counted, and genomic DNA was extracted using the QIAamp DNA Blood Mini kit. Blood was obtained by leukapheresis, after which PBMCs were separated by Ficoll-Histopaque density gradient centrifugation and cryopreserved in liquid nitrogen vapor phase. The research as a whole found: The genetic and exposure-history diversity represented was limited by the small number of donors. Based on pairwise subsampling, the degree of clonotype sharing among donors was expected to be affected by sequencing depth. Sampling was restricted to blood, and TCR repertoires in tissue are likely to differ from TCR repertoires in blood.

This receptor chain uses TRBV7-2 and TRBJ2-6; the D gene is possibly TRBD1, with 6 bases matching. This TCR was recovered from a woman in her thirties or forties in good health. Some clones in this sample may be carry-over from other donors' samples. The sequencing sample was made of PBMCs. The DNA sequence is given as TGTGCCAGCAGCCTGAACAGGGCAAGCGGGGCCAACGTCCTGACTTTC. It is translated as CASSLNRASGANVLTF. With the portions outside the CDR3 filled from the reference TRBV7-2 and TRBJ2-6 genes, the complete variable region becomes GAGVSQSPSNKVTEKGKDVELRCDPISGHTALYWYRQSLGQGLEFLIYFQGNSAPDKSGLPSDRFSAERTGGSVSTLTIQRTQQEDSAVYLCASSLNRASGANVLTFGAGSRLTVL.